This T cell receptor (beta chain) was documented in a study of shared clonotypes between healthy human individuals. The wider study: Per-donor plates numbered three CD4 naive, three CD4 memory, two CD8 naive and one CD8 memory.

V was shortened by 3 bases and J by 2 bases, with 27 bases between the two germline ends. Germline CDR1 reads SGDLS; CDR2 reads YYNGEE. The CDR3 is 21 residues long. TCRdb keeps only in-frame clones here, not all; method: immunoSEQ multiplex PCR. The profile shows over 1.5 million clones, 95% to 99% of them singletons. General study points: Some naive CD4 clonotypes, roughly 4.7%, turned up in common across a handful of donors. What limited the represented genetic and exposure-history diversity was the small number of donors.

Only Caucasian adults living in Nashville, Tennessee made up the donor group. Concerning this clone itself: Its antigen is not known.

Sequenced: naive CD4+ T cells sorted from blood. Subset given: CD45RA+ positively selected. The receptor comes from a man under 40 in good health. The chain uses TRBV9 and TRBJ2-6; TRBD2 might be the D (5 bases). The CDR3 sequence: CASSAAPMGAGVRPGANVLTF. CDR3 DNA sequence: TGTGCCAGCAGCGCCGCTCCGATGGGAGCAGGAGTTAGGCCTGGGGCCAACGTCCTGACTTTC.